This T cell receptor (beta chain) was observed in a study of CD8+ T cells in alopecia areata. Notes on the study in general: Relative to normal scalp, lesional scalp, especially alopecia totalis/universalis, showed higher clonality. There was only one nonresponder, so it was unclear how baseline CD8+ expansion relates to response. Tofacitinib yielded significantly lower scalp clonality and fewer expanded CD8+ clones among the top 100.

Details on this clone: What it binds is unknown.

Extracted from the samples, RNA was reverse transcribed into cDNA to serve as the sequencing template. Method: immunoSEQ multiplex PCR; TCRdb's copy keeps in-frame clones and lacks some. The table includes more than 150,000 clones, 60% to 70% detected once. As to treatment: oral pan-JAK inhibitor, 5-10 mg twice daily. Germline V lookup: CDR1 SGDLS, CDR2 YYNGEE. The CDR3 runs 13 residues. Deletions cut 4 bases from V and 2 bases from J, with 9 bases between. Material: CD4+ T cells sorted from blood, obtained at week 4, from a patient treated with tofacitinib. This sequence joins TRBV9 and TRBJ2-5, with D uncertain. The TCR was taken from a human donor with alopecia areata. In DNA, the CDR3 is TGTGCCAGCAGCCCCCTCCCTCAAGAGACCCAGTACTTC. This sequence encodes CASSPLPQETQYF.